This T cell receptor beta chain was profiled in a study of blood T cell repertoires in COVID-19. Overall study: Italy, Spain and the United States were the sources of the convalescent and acute COVID-19 samples. Sources were T cells, B-cell-depleted T cells, or PBMCs; the material itself was cDNA or gDNA.

With 8 bases clipped from V and 0 bases from J, the junction kept 3 bases outside the gene matches. This CDR3 has 13 amino acids. Germline V gene sequence: CDR1 MDHEN, CDR2 SYDVKM. Original analysis: Scientists estimated how many nucleated cells there were by amplifying reference gene primers. Sequencing used immunoSEQ multiplex PCR; TCRdb keeps in-frame clones, though not all of them. Clonal size and the V and J genes are those of that table, whereas D and trimming came from the DNA. The sample lists tens of thousands of clones; less than 85% were seen once. This receptor was identified in a human donor in a cohort sampled during active COVID-19. The genes are TRBV28 and TRBJ1-1, with 7 positions matching TRBD1. The sequencing sample was made of peripheral blood. The DNA of the CDR3 is TGTGCCAGCCTACAGGGGCTGAACACTGAAGCTTTCTTT. Residues: CASLQGLNTEAFF.